This TCR beta chain was observed in a study of blood T cells in healthy people across ages. The germline V gene encodes CDR1 DFQATT and CDR2 SNEGSKA (reference sequence). The CDR3 loop spans 14 amino acids. Unmatched junction bases numbered 8, after V lost 0 bases and J lost 7 bases. Then a second PCR, running roughly 7 to 12 cycles, was carried out with a sample-barcoded 5' primer and a J-beta primer mix. MiXCR, applied by TCRdb to the 5' RACE reads, yields one record per CDR3 protein. The sample lists about 1,400,000 distinct CDR3 sequences, 42% occurring once. The chain carries TRBV20-1 and TRBJ1-1; 7 nucleotides match TRBD1. The clonotype was recovered from a young woman in good health. Source material: blood. CDR3 sequence: CSARDHRGMDEAFF. The CDR3 DNA sequence: TGCAGTGCTAGAGACCACAGGGGAATGGATGAAGCTTTCTTT.